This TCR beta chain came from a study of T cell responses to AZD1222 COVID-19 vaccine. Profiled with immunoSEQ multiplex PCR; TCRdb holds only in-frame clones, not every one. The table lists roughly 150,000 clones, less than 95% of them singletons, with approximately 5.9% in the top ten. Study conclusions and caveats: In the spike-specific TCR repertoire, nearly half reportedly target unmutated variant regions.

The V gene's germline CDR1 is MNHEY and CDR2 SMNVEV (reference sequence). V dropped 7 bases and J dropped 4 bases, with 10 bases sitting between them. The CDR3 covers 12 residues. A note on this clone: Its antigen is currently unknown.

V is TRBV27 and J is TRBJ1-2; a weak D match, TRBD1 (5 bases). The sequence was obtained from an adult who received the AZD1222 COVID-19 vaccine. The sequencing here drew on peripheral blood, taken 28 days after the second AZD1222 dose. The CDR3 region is CASTGTLYGYTF. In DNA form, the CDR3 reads TGTGCCAGCACGGGGACCCTCTATGGCTACACCTTC.